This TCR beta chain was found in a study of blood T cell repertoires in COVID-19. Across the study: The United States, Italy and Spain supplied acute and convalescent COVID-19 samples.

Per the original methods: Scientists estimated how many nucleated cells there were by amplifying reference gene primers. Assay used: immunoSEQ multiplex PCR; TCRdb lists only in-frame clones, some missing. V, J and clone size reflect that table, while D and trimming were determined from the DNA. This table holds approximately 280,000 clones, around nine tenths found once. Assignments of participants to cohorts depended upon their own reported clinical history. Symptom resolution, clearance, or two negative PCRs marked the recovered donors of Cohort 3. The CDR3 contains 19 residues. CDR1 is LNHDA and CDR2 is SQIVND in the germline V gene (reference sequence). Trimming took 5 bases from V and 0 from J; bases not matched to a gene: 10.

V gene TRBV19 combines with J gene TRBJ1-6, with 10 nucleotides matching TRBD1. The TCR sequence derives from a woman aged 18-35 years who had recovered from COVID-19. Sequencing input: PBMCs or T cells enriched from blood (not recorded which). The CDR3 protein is CASSARDRGSSSYNSPLHF. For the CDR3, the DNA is TGTGCCAGTAGTGCCCGGGACAGGGGTTCGAGCTCCTATAATTCACCCCTCCACTTT.